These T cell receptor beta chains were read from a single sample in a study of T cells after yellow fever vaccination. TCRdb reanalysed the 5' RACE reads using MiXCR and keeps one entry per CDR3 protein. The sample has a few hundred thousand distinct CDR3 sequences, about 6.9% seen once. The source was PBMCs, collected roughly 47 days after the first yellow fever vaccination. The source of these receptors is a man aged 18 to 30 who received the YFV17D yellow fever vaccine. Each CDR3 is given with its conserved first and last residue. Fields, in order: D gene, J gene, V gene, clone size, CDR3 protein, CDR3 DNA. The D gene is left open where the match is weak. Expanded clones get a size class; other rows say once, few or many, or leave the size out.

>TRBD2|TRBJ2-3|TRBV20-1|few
CSAAVAGPRADTQYF
TGCAGTGCTGCCGTAGCGGGGCCCAGAGCAGATACGCAGTATTTT
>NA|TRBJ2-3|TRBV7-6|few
CASSRRWGFSDTQYF
TGTGCCAGCAGCCGTAGATGGGGTTTCTCAGATACGCAGTATTTT
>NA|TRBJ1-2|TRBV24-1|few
CATSDPGRTYGYTF
TGTGCCACCAGTGACCCCGGACGGACCTATGGCTACACCTTC
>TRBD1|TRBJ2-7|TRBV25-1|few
CATSSDRGMSNTYEQYF
TGTGCCACTTCGTCGGACAGGGGGATGTCAAACACCTACGAGCAGTACTTC
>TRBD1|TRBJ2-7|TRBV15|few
CATSRRPGQGRYEQYF
TGTGCCACCAGCAGACGTCCGGGACAGGGACGTTACGAGCAGTACTTC
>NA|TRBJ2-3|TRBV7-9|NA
CASSLIGGADTQYF
TGTGCCAGCAGCTTAATCGGGGGCGCAGATACGCAGTATTTT
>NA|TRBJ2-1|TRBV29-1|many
CSVRKGGNEQFF
TGCAGCGTTAGGAAGGGGGGGAATGAGCAGTTCTTC
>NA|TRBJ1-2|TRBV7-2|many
CASSSGSPSYTF
TGTGCCAGCAGCTCCGGGTCCCCCAGCTACACCTTC
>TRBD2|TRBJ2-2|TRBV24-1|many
CATSDLAGDTGELFF
TGTGCCACCAGTGATTTAGCGGGGGACACCGGGGAGCTGTTTTTT
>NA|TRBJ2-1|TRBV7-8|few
CASSWGWDSYNEQFF
TGTGCCAGCAGCTGGGGGTGGGACTCCTACAATGAGCAGTTCTTC
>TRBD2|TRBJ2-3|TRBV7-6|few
CASSLGGGKDTQYF
TGTGCCAGCAGCTTAGGCGGGGGGAAGGATACGCAGTATTTT
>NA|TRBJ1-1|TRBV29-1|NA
CSVEGRVSTEAFF
TGCAGCGTTGAGGGCAGGGTTAGCACTGAAGCTTTCTTT
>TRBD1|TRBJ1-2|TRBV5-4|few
CASSLEFGTGKKYTF
TGTGCCAGCAGCTTGGAATTTGGGACAGGCAAAAAGTACACCTTC
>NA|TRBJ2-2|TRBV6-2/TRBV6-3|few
CASYPRDYTGELFF
TGTGCCAGTTACCCCCGAGATTACACCGGGGAGCTGTTTTTT
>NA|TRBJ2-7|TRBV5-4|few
CASSLIGSGYEQYF
TGTGCCAGCAGCTTGATAGGATCTGGGTACGAGCAGTACTTC
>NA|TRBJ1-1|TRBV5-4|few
CASTLTGQFEAFF
TGTGCCAGCACCCTGACCGGACAGTTTGAAGCTTTCTTT
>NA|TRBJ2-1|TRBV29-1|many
CSVEGRSGLGFGNEQFF
TGCAGCGTTGAAGGTCGTTCGGGATTGGGGTTTGGAAATGAGCAGTTCTTC
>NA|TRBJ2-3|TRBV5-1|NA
CASSPGRWIDTQYF
TGCGCCAGCAGCCCTGGGCGGTGGATCGATACGCAGTATTTT
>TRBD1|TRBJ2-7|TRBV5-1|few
CASSLQGAYSYEQYF
TGCGCCAGCAGCTTACAGGGGGCCTACTCCTACGAGCAGTACTTC
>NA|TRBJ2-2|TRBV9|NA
CASSESRDLNTGELFF
TGTGCCAGCAGCGAAAGCCGGGACTTAAACACCGGGGAGCTGTTTTTT
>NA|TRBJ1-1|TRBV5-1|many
CASSLTEKNTEAFF
TGCGCCAGCAGCCTGACGGAGAAGAACACTGAAGCTTTCTTT
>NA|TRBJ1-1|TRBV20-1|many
CSALGGNTEAFF
TGCAGTGCTCTCGGCGGGAACACTGAAGCTTTCTTT
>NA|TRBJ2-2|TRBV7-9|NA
CASSRGPNTWELFF
TGTGCCAGCAGCCGCGGGCCCAACACCTGGGAGCTGTTTTTT
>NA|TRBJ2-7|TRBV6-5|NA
CASSYPIGGRYEQYF
TGTGCCAGCAGTTACCCTATTGGGGGGCGTTACGAGCAGTACTTC
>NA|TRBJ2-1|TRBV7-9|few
CASSVGPGNEQFF
TGTGCCAGCAGCGTGGGGCCAGGCAATGAGCAGTTCTTC
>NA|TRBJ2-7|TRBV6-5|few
CASSYPGDSYEQYF
TGTGCCAGCAGCTACCCCGGGGACTCCTACGAGCAGTACTTC
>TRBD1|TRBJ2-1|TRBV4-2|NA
CASSPLTGADEQFF
TGTGCCAGCAGCCCCCTAACAGGGGCGGATGAGCAGTTCTTC
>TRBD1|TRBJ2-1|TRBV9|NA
CASSVVWTGSNEQFF
TGTGCCAGCAGCGTAGTTTGGACAGGGTCCAATGAGCAGTTCTTC
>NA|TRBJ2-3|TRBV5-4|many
CASSLAPRDTQYF
TGTGCCAGCAGCTTGGCCCCTAGGGATACGCAGTATTTT
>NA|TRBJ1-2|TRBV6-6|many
CASRGVITDGYTF
TGTGCCAGCAGGGGGGTTATTACGGATGGCTACACCTTC
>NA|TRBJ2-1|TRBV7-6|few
CASSLEGGGVEQFF
TGTGCCAGCAGCTTGGAGGGGGGGGGTGTTGAGCAGTTCTTC
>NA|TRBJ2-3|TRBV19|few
CAPRHCWVPDTQYF
TGTGCCCCGCGCCACTGCTGGGTCCCAGATACGCAGTATTTT
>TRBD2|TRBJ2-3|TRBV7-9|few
CASSFELAGDWDTQYF
TGTGCCAGCAGCTTTGAACTAGCGGGGGATTGGGATACGCAGTATTTT
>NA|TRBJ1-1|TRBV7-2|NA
CASSPYTVTEAFF
TGTGCCAGCAGCCCATACACGGTTACTGAAGCTTTCTTT
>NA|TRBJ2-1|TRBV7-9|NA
CASSFSIQGLHEQFF
TGTGCCAGCAGCTTTTCAATACAGGGACTACACGAGCAGTTCTTC
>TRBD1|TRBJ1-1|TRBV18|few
CASSPTGRTEAFF
TGTGCCAGCTCACCGACAGGGCGCACTGAAGCTTTCTTT
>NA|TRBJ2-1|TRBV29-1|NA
CSVLTGTLEQFF
TGCAGCGTTCTTACCGGGACCTTAGAGCAGTTCTTC
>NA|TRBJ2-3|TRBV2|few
CASTGLNTDTQYF
TGTGCCAGCACGGGGCTCAACACAGATACGCAGTATTTT
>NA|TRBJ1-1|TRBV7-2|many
CASIPAGGRTEAFF
TGTGCCAGCATCCCCGCGGGAGGGCGGACTGAAGCTTTCTTT
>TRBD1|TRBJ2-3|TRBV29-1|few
CSVGAVDRSDTQYF
TGCAGCGTTGGGGCGGTGGACAGGTCAGATACGCAGTATTTT
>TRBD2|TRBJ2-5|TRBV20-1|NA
CCARVFSGGVGETQYF
TGCTGTGCTAGAGTGTTTAGCGGGGGGGTAGGGGAGACCCAGTACTTC
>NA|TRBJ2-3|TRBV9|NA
CASSLEGQTTSTDTQYF
TGTGCCAGCAGTCTTGAGGGGCAGACTACTAGCACAGATACGCAGTATTTT
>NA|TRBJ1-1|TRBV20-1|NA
CSAKWGLNTEAFF
TGCAGTGCCAAATGGGGGTTGAACACTGAAGCTTTCTTT
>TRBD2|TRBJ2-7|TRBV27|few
CASSLLASGVYEQYF
TGTGCCAGCAGTTTATTGGCTAGCGGGGTCTACGAGCAGTACTTC
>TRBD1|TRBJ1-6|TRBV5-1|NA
CASNPGGQGSSPLHF
TGCGCCAGCAACCCTGGGGGACAGGGAAGTTCACCCCTCCACTTT
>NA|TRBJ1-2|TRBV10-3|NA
CATFEGSHGYTF
TGTGCCACCTTTGAGGGGTCCCATGGCTACACCTTC
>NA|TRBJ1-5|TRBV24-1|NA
CATSDAGINQPQHF
TGTGCCACCAGTGATGCAGGGATAAATCAGCCCCAGCATTTT
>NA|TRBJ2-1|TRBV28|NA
CAISTGGLCCEQFF
TGTGCCATCAGTACCGGGGGCCTCTGCTGTGAGCAGTTCTTC
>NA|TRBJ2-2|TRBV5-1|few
CASSLDRPTGELFF
TGCGCCAGCAGCTTGGACAGACCCACCGGGGAGCTGTTTTTT
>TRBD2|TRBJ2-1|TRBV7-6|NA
CASSLEASGGSSYNEQFF
TGTGCCAGCAGCTTAGAGGCTAGCGGGGGTAGCTCCTACAATGAGCAGTTCTTC
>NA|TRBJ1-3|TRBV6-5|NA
CASCLNSGNTIYF
TGTGCCAGCTGCTTAAACTCTGGAAACACCATATATTTT
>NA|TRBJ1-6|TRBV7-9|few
CASSSKGGRDSPLHF
TGTGCCAGCAGCTCTAAGGGGGGCCGCGACTCACCCCTCCACTTT
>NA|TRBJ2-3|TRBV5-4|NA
CASSSTLGGATTDTQYF
TGTGCCAGCAGCTCAACTCTCGGCGGGGCCACCACAGATACGCAGTATTTT
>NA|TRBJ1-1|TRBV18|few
CASSPRGKDTEAFF
TGTGCCAGCTCACCACGAGGGAAGGACACTGAAGCTTTCTTT
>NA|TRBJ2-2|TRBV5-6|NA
CASSFGSTGELFF
TGTGCCAGCAGCTTCGGAAGCACCGGGGAGCTGTTTTTT
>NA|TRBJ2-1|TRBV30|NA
CAWGRGGTYNEQFF
TGTGCCTGGGGAAGGGGCGGTACCTACAATGAGCAGTTCTTC
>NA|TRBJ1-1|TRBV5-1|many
CASSLAVGSTEAFF
TGCGCCAGCAGCTTGGCCGTCGGAAGCACTGAAGCTTTCTTT
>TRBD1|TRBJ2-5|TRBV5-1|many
CASSLGDRDQETQYF
TGTGCCAGCAGCTTAGGGGACAGAGACCAAGAGACCCAGTACTTC
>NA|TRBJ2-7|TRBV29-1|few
CSVGPDLSSYEQYF
TGCAGCGTTGGGCCAGACTTAAGCTCCTACGAGCAGTACTTC